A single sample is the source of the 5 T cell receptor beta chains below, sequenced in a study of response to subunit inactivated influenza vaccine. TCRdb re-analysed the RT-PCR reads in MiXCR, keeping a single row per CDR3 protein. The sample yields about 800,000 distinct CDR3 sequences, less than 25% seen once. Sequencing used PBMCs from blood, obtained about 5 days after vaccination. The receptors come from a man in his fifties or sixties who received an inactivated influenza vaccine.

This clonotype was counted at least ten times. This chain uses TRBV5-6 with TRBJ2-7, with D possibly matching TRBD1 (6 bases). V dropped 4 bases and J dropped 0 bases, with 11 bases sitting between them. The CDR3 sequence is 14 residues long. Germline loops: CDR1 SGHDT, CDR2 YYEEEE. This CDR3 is CASSPDRRSYEQYF. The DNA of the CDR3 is TGTGCCAGCAGCCCGGACAGACGCTCCTACGAGCAGTACTTC.

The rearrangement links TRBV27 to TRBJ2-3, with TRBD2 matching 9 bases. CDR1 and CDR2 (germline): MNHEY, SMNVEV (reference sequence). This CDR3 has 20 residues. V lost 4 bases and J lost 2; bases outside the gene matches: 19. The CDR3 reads CASSSRLGGGALFFTDTQYF. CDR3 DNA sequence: TGTGCCAGCAGTTCCCGACTGGGCGGGGGGGCCTTGTTTTTCACAGATACGCAGTATTTT.

The CDR3 reads CSAKRTVMNTEAFF. Written as DNA, the CDR3 is TGCAGTGCAAAAAGGACAGTAATGAACACTGAAGCTTTCTTT. The V and J genes are TRBV20-1 and TRBJ1-1; possible D gene TRBD1, 6 bases. The CDR3 runs 14 residues. Germline assignment: CDR1 DFQATT and CDR2 SNEGSKA (reference sequence). The V end lost 6 bases, the J end lost 0 bases, and 14 bases lay between the germline ends.

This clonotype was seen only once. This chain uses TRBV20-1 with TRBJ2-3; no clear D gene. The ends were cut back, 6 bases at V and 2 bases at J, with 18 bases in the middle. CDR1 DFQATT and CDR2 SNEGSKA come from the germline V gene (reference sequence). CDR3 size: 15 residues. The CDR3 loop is CSARALLYYTDTQYF. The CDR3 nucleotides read TGCAGTGCCCGCGCCCTGCTCTATTACACAGATACGCAGTATTTT.

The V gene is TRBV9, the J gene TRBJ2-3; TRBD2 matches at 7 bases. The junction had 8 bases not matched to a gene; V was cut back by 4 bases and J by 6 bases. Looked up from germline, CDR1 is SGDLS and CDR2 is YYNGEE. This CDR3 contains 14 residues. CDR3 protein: CASSPRTSPDTQYF. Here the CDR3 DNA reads TGTGCCAGCAGCCCCCGGACTAGTCCCGATACGCAGTATTTT.